Following are 26 T cell receptor beta chains from one sample sequenced in a study of CD8 T cells in ankylosing spondylitis. TCRdb passed the 5' RACE reads through MiXCR, listing each CDR3 protein once. The table includes approximately 290,000 distinct CDR3 sequences, more than 20% detected once. The specimen was blood, either unsorted or a sorted T cell fraction (not recorded which). Every receptor here comes from a female donor with ankylosing spondylitis or in good health (not recorded which).

The chain links TRBV15 to TRBJ1-1, with D possibly being TRBD1 (5 bases). Trimming shortened V by 1 base and J by 6 bases, and 9 bases separated the two germline ends. The CDR3 covers 13 residues. Germline CDR1 reads LNHNV; CDR2 reads YYDKDF (reference sequence). CDR3 in amino acids: CATSRGGGPEAFF. CDR3 nucleotides: TGTGCCACCAGCAGAGGGGGGGGTCCTGAAGCTTTCTTT. Full variable domain (rest looked up from reference TRBV15 and TRBJ1-1): DAMVIQNPRYQVTQFGKPVTLSCSQTLNHNVMYWYQQKSSQAPKLLFHYYDKDFNNEADTPDNFQSRRPNTSFCFLDIRSPGLGDTAMYLCATSRGGGPEAFFGQGTRLTVV.

This clonotype was seen many times. This rearrangement joins TRBV2 to TRBJ1-5; D is possibly TRBD1 (5 bases). The germline V gene has CDR1 SNHLY and CDR2 FYNNEI. V dropped 5 bases and J dropped 11 bases, with 13 bases sitting between them. The CDR3 has 12 residues. The CDR3 DNA is TGTGCCAGCAGTTACAGGTCCAGGGCCCAGCATTTT. Protein product: CASSYRSRAQHF. Using reference TRBV2 and TRBJ1-5 for the parts outside the CDR3, the full variable domain is EPEVTQTPSHQVTQMGQEVILRCVPISNHLYFYWYRQILGQKVEFLVSFYNNEISEKSEIFDDQFSVERPDGSNFTLKIRSTKLEDSAMYFCASSYRSRAQHFGDGTRLSIL.

The chain has TRBV5-1 and TRBJ1-3, with TRBD1 as a possible D gene (5 bases). Germline V gives CDR1 SGHRS, CDR2 YFSETQ. This CDR3 contains 14 residues. V lost 3 bases, J lost 3 bases, and 10 bases lay in between. For the CDR3, the DNA is TGCGCCAGCAGCTGGGGCGACGGTGGAAACACCATATATTTT. Protein product: CASSWGDGGNTIYF.

This clonotype has just a few counts. This chain links TRBV5-1 with TRBJ2-3, with D perhaps TRBD1 or TRBD2 (6 bases each). Germline lookup yields CDR1 SGHRS and CDR2 YFSETQ. V lost 8 bases and J 0 bases, leaving 16 bases between the germline ends. CDR3 size: 15 residues. This chain's CDR3 is CASRQGRTSTDTQYF. CDR3 nucleotides: TGCGCCAGTCGCCAGGGGAGGACTAGCACAGATACGCAGTATTTT.

The chain carries TRBV20-1 and TRBJ2-1; TRBD1 agrees at 8 bases. The CDR3 contains 14 residues. Germline V gene data show CDR1 as DFQATT and CDR2 as SNEGSKA (reference sequence). V was pared by 5 bases and J by 7 bases, with 10 bases of the junction left unmatched. The chain's CDR3 is CSAPTGTGGNEQFF. The CDR3 DNA reads TGCAGTGCTCCAACCGGGACAGGCGGTAATGAGCAGTTCTTC.

This clonotype appeared a few times. V and J are TRBV30 and TRBJ1-2; TRBD1 aligns across 7 bases. This CDR3 comprises 13 residues. Germline values: CDR1 GTSNPN, CDR2 SVGIG (reference sequence). V lost 2 bases and J lost 7; bases outside the gene matches: 7. CDR3 DNA sequence: TGTGCCTGGAGTCGAGGGGACAGCGGTGGCTACACCTTC. This sequence encodes CAWSRGDSGGYTF.

The chain has TRBV5-1 and TRBJ2-1; 10 bases are a match to TRBD1. The germline V gene has CDR1 SGHRS and CDR2 YFSETQ. J was trimmed by 1 base and V by 0 bases; bases with no gene match: 1. CDR3 length: 16 amino acids. DNA for the CDR3: TGCGCCAGCAGCTTGGCGGGACAGGGGTCCTACAATGAGCAGTTCTTC. Translation gives CASSLAGQGSYNEQFF.

This clonotype showed up just a few times. The rearrangement joins TRBV28 to TRBJ2-7; unclear D gene. The germline V and J ends were trimmed by 2 bases and 6 bases, with 5 bases remaining between them. The CDR3 runs to 11 residues. Per germline, CDR1 MDHEN and CDR2 SYDVKM. The CDR3 DNA is TGTGCCAGCAGTTTAGGTACCGAGCAGTACTTC. This translates into CASSLGTEQYF.

In this sample, this clonotype turned up a few times. The genes are TRBV20-1 and TRBJ2-7; 10 positions match TRBD2. V shed 1 base and J 6 bases; nucleotides not matched to a gene: 6. The CDR3 is made up of 14 amino acids. In germline, CDR1 is DFQATT, CDR2 SNEGSKA (reference sequence). DNA for the CDR3: TGCAGTGCTAGAGTAGGGCTAGCGGGAGCCGAGCAGTACTTC. It translates to CSARVGLAGAEQYF.

This clonotype was seen many times. V gene TRBV12-3 or TRBV12-4 combines with J gene TRBJ2-6, with a weak D call TRBD2 (6 bases). This CDR3 has 13 residues. Trimming removed 6 bases from V and 9 bases from J, with 12 bases in between. Here the CDR3 DNA reads TGTGCCAGCAGCTTCGGGGGAGACAACGTCCTGACTTTC. This encodes CASSFGGDNVLTF.

This clonotype occurred a few times. The J gene is TRBJ2-5, the V gene TRBV20-1, with D maybe TRBD1 (6 bases). Germline values: CDR1 DFQATT, CDR2 SNEGSKA (reference sequence). The CDR3 consists of 16 residues. V dropped 5 bases and J dropped 6 bases, with 25 bases sitting between them. CDR3 in DNA: TGCAGTGCTTTTTCATCGGGGACACCTAAAGAGCAGACCCAGTACTTC. Translation gives CSAFSSGTPKEQTQYF.

V gene TRBV20-1 combines with J gene TRBJ2-1; TRBD2 aligns across 12 bases. The length of the CDR3 is 13 residues. The ends lost 5 bases at V and 7 bases at J; junction bases unmatched: 3. CDR1 is DFQATT and CDR2 is SNEGSKA in the germline V gene (reference sequence). The CDR3 reads CSAGLAGSNEQFF. The CDR3 DNA reads TGCAGTGCTGGACTAGCGGGATCTAATGAGCAGTTCTTC.

The sample holds a few counts of this clonotype. The chain couples TRBV6-5 to TRBJ1-5; D is uncertain. V shed 0 bases and J shed 0 bases, with 6 bases lying between them. The V gene's germline CDR1 is MNHEY and CDR2 SVGAGI. The CDR3 runs 15 residues. The CDR3 sequence: CASSYSTNSNQPQHF. For the CDR3, the DNA is TGTGCCAGCAGTTACTCGACAAATAGCAATCAGCCCCAGCATTTT.

V usage is TRBV6-5 and J usage is TRBJ2-4; TRBD1 matches 7 bases. Germline assignment: CDR1 MNHEY and CDR2 SVGAGI. The CDR3 has 15 amino acids. V trimming: 0 bases; J trimming: 5 bases; junction bases outside the gene matches: 4. Here the CDR3 reads CASSYSGRGQNIQYF. DNA of the CDR3: TGTGCCAGCAGTTACTCGGGAAGGGGGCAAAACATTCAGTACTTC.

This clonotype showed up many times. The genes are TRBV5-1 and TRBJ1-2, with 9 bases that match TRBD1. Trimming cost V 8 bases and J 7 bases; bases outside gene matches: 12. The CDR3 covers 14 residues. Germline values: CDR1 SGHRS, CDR2 YFSETQ. CDR3 amino acids: CASTGTGIGVGYTF. The CDR3 DNA reads TGCGCCAGTACCGGGACAGGGATCGGAGTTGGCTACACCTTC.

The chain combines TRBV15 with TRBJ1-5; tentative D call: TRBD1 (5 bases). V was trimmed by 8 bases and J by 6 bases, leaving 20 bases between them. The CDR3 contains 15 residues. Germline V CDR1 and CDR2: LNHNV, YYDKDF (reference sequence). The CDR3 here is CATSSGKLDGQPQHF. The CDR3 bases are TGTGCCACCTCCTCAGGGAAGCTTGACGGTCAGCCCCAGCATTTT.

This clonotype has only a few counts. J is TRBJ2-6 and V is TRBV5-1; 7 bases fit TRBD1. The CDR3 totals 16 residues. Germline assignment: CDR1 SGHRS and CDR2 YFSETQ. V shed 3 bases, J shed 2 bases, and the junction held 5 bases outside the gene matches. CDR3 amino acids: CASSSRQGTGANVLTF. The CDR3 region has the DNA TGCGCCAGCAGCTCCAGACAGGGAACTGGGGCCAACGTCCTGACTTTC.

There are a few counts of this clonotype. V gene TRBV11-2 combines with J gene TRBJ2-7, with TRBD1 identical over 8 bases. V dropped 4 bases and J dropped 3; count of bases not matched to a gene: 5. Per the germline V gene, CDR1 is SGHAT and CDR2 is FQNNGV. The CDR3 loop spans 14 amino acids. The CDR3 DNA sequence: TGTGCCAGCAGCTCCGGGACAGGAGACTACGAGCAGTACTTC. Encoded protein: CASSSGTGDYEQYF.

This clonotype was counted many times. The V gene is TRBV5-1, the J gene TRBJ1-1; TRBD1 matches 8 bases. Germline values: CDR1 SGHRS, CDR2 YFSETQ. The CDR3 extends over 16 amino acids. V was clipped by 4 bases and J by 3 bases; unmatched bases: 11. CDR3 residues: CASSNPPRGRDTEAFF. DNA of the CDR3: TGCGCCAGCAGCAATCCTCCCAGGGGGCGAGACACTGAAGCTTTCTTT.

The rearrangement joins TRBV12-3 or TRBV12-4 to TRBJ2-1, with D perhaps TRBD2 (6 bases). This CDR3 has 15 residues. Trimming left V 6 bases short and J 6 bases short, with 18 bases between. CDR3 in DNA: TGTGCCAGCAGCCCCGGGGGTCGCGGGATCAATGAGCAGTTCTTC. Protein sequence: CASSPGGRGINEQFF.

This sequence joins TRBV20-1 and TRBJ2-7, with D unresolved. Germline V gene sequence: CDR1 DFQATT, CDR2 SNEGSKA (reference sequence). The length of the CDR3 is 11 residues. Trimming shortened V by 3 bases and J by 4 bases, and 7 bases separated the two germline ends. CDR3 coding DNA: TGCAGTGCTAGCGACGAGTACGAGCAGTACTTC. Translation: CSASDEYEQYF.

This clonotype was observed a few times. The V and J genes are TRBV6-1 and TRBJ2-1; 8 bases are shared with TRBD2. The V and J ends lost 6 bases and 7 bases, in that order; junction bases with no gene match: 11. This CDR3 has 15 residues. The germline gives CDR1 MNHNS, CDR2 SASEGT. CDR3 in amino acids: CASSHAYQRENEQFF. The CDR3 DNA sequence: TGTGCCAGCAGCCACGCCTACCAGCGGGAGAATGAGCAGTTCTTC.

This chain connects TRBV28 to TRBJ1-5; no clear D. The CDR3 is 14 residues long. CDR1 and CDR2 (germline): MDHEN, SYDVKM. The V gene lost 5 bases and the J gene lost 8 bases, with 16 bases spanning the gap. This CDR3 reads CASSPRLGDEPQHF. The CDR3 DNA reads as TGTGCCAGCAGTCCCCGGCTAGGCGATGAGCCCCAGCATTTT.

The V and J genes are TRBV12-3 or TRBV12-4 and TRBJ1-2; possibly TRBD1 for D (5 bases). The ends were cut back, 5 bases at V and 6 bases at J, with 13 bases in the middle. The CDR3 covers 13 residues. The CDR3 region has the DNA TGTGCCAGCAGTGCCCCTTGGGGGAATGGCTACACCTTC. Translation gives CASSAPWGNGYTF.

This chain joins TRBV7-2 and TRBJ1-2; 8 bases line up with TRBD1. Per the germline V gene, CDR1 is SGHTA and CDR2 is FQGNSA. The trim removed 5 bases at V and 5 bases at J, leaving 7 bases unmatched. CDR3 length: 14 residues. The CDR3 loop reads CASSLNRGEYGYTF. In DNA form, the CDR3 reads TGTGCCAGCAGCCTTAACAGGGGGGAATATGGCTACACCTTC.

The V and J genes are TRBV2 and TRBJ1-2, with 9 nucleotides matching TRBD1. Germline lookup yields CDR1 SNHLY and CDR2 FYNNEI. J was trimmed by 4 bases and V by 6 bases; bases with no gene match: 6. The CDR3 length is 14 residues. The CDR3 is CASSMGQGVYGYTF. The DNA for the CDR3 is TGTGCCAGCAGCATGGGACAGGGAGTCTATGGCTACACCTTC.